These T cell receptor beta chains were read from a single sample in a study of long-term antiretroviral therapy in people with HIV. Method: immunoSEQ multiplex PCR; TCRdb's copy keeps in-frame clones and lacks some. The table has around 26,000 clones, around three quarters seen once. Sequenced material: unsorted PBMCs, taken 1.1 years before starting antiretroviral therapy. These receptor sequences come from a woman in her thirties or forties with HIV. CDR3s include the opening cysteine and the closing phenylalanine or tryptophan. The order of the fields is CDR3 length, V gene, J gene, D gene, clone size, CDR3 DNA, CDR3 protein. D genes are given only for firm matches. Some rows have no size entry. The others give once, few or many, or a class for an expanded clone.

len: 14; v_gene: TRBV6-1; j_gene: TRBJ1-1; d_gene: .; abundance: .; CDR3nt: TGTGCCAGCAGTGCGGAGGGGGGGCCGACTGAAGCTTTCTTT; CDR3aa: CASSAEGGPTEAFF
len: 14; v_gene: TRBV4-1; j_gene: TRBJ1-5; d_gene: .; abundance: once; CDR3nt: TGCGCCAGCAGCCAAGTTACAGGGATCCAGCCCCAGCATTTT; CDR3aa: CASSQVTGIQPQHF
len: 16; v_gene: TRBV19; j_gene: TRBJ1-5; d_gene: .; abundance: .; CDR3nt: TGTGCCAGTAGTATTTCAGTGGCAGGGAGGACTCAGCCCCAGCATTTT; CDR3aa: CASSISVAGRTQPQHF
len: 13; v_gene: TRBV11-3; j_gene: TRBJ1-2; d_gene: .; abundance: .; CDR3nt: TGTGCCAGCAGCTTAGACAGGGGAAATGGCTACACCTTC; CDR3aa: CASSLDRGNGYTF
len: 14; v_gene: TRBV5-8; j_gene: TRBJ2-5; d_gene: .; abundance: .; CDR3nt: TGTGCCAGCAGCTTGGCCGCCTTGAGGGAGACCCAGTACTTC; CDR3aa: CASSLAALRETQYF
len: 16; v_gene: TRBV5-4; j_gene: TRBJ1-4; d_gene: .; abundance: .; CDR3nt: TGTGCCAGCAGCTTGGATGGGGTTTCGACTAATGAAAAACTGTTTTTT; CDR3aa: CASSLDGVSTNEKLFF
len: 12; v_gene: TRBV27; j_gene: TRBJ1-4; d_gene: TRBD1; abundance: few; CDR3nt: TGTGCCAGCGCCGGACAGGGCGGAAAACTGTTTTTT; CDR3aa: CASAGQGGKLFF
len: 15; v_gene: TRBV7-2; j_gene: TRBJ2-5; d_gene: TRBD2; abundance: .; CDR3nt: TGTGCCAGCAGCTTAACTAGCGGGGGACTATTGGCCCAGTACTTC; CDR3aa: CASSLTSGGLLAQYF
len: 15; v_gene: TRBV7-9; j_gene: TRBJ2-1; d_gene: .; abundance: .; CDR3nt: TGTGCCAGCAGCTCCCGGGACGACCTCTACAATGAGCAGTTCTTC; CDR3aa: CASSSRDDLYNEQFF
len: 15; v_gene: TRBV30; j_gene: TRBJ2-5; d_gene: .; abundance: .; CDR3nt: TGTGCCTGGAGTGGTCGAGGGGGAAAGGGAGAGACCCAGTACTTC; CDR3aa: CAWSGRGGKGETQYF
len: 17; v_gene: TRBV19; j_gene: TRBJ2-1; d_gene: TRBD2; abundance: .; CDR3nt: TGTGCCAGTAGTATTGCTAGCGGGAGGGCCCGGGAGCATGAGCAGTTCTTC; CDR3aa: CASSIASGRAREHEQFF
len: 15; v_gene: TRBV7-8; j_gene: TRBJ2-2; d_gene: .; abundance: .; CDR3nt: TGTGCCAGCAGCTGGGGCCAACTCCCGGGCGGGGAGCTGTTTTTT; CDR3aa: CASSWGQLPGGELFF
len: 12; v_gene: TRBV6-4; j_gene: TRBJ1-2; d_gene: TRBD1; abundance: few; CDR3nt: TGTGCCAGCACCAACGGGACAGTCGGCTACACCTTC; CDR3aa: CASTNGTVGYTF
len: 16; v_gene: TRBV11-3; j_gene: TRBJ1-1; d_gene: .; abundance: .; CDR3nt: TGTGCCAGCAGCCCTACAGGGTTTGGGATGAACACTGAAGCTTTCTTT; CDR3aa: CASSPTGFGMNTEAFF
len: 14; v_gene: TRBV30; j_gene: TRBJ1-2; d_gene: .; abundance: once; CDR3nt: TGTGCCTGGAGTGTACAGAGGGGGTCCTATGGCTACACCTTC; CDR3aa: CAWSVQRGSYGYTF
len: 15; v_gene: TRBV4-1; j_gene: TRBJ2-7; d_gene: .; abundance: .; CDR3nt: TGCGCCAGCAGCCAAGTCGACGGGGCAAACTACGAGCAGTACTTC; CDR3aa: CASSQVDGANYEQYF
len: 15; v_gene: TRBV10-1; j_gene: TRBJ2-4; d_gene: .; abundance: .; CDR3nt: TGCGCCAGCAGTGATGAGCGGACGGGCGGAAACATTCAGTACTTC; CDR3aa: CASSDERTGGNIQYF
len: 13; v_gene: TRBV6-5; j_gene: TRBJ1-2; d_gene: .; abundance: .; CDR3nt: TGTGCCAGCAGCCCCAGGGAGCCCTATGGCTACACCTTC; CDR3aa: CASSPREPYGYTF
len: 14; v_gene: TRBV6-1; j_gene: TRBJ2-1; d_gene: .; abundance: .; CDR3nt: TGTGCCAGCAGTGAGCCGACCCTTGCTAGTGAGCAGTTCTTC; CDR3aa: CASSEPTLASEQFF
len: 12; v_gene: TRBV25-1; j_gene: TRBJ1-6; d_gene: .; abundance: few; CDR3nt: TGTGCCAGCACCCCGACCGGGACTACCCTCCACTTT; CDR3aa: CASTPTGTTLHF
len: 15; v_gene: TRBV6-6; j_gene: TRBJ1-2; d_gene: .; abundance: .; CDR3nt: TGTGCCAGCAGTTACCGGGAAGTCCCAAACTATGGCTACACCTTC; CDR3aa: CASSYREVPNYGYTF
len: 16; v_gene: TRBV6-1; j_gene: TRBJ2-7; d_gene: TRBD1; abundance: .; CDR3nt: TGTGCCAGCAGTGATCACCTCACCGGGACAGCTTACGAGCAGTACTTC; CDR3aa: CASSDHLTGTAYEQYF
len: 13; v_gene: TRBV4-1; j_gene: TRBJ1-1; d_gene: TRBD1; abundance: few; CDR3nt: TGCGCCAGCAGCCAAGGACAGGGGATTGAAGCTTTCTTT; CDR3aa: CASSQGQGIEAFF
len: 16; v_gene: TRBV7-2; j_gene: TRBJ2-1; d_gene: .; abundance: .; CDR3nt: TGTGCCAGCAGCTTAGAAGGGGCAGGTTCCTACAATGAGCAGTTCTTC; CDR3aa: CASSLEGAGSYNEQFF
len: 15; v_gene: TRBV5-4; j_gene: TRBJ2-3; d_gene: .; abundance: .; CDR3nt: TGTGCCAGCATTGGGCGGCCTAGCGAATGGAATACGCAGTATTTT; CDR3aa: CASIGRPSEWNTQYF
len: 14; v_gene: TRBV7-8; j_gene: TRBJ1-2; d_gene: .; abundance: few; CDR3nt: TGTGCCAGCAGCTCCCCCGACCCGTCAAGGGGCAACACCTTC; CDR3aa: CASSSPDPSRGNTF
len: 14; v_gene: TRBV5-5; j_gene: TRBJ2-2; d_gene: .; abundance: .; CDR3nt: TGTGCCAGCAGCTACGGACCGACCACCGGGGAGCTGTTTTTT; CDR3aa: CASSYGPTTGELFF
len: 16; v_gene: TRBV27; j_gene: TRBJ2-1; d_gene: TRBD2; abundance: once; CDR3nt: TGTGCCAGCTCACTCCCGGGGGGGACACCTTACAATGAGCAGTTCTTC; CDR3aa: CASSLPGGTPYNEQFF
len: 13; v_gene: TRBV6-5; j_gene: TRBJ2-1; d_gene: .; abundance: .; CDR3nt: TGTGCCAGCAGTTACGAGAGGTGGTATGAGCAGTTCTTC; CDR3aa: CASSYERWYEQFF
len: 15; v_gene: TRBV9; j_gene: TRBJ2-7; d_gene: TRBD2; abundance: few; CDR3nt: TGTGCCAGCAGCGTCTTAACTAGCGGGGTCAACGAGCAGTACTTC; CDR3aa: CASSVLTSGVNEQYF
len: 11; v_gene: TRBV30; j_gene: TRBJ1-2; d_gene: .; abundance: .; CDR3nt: TGTGCCTGGCGCAGGCTCTATGGCTACACCTTC; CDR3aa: CAWRRLYGYTF
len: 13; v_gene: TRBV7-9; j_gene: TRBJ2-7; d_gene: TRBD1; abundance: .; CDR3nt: TGTGCCAGCGGCTTAGGGACAGGGGGCGAGCAGTACTTC; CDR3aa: CASGLGTGGEQYF
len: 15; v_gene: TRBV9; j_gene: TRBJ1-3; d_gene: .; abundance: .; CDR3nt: TGTGCCAGCAGCCCCGGGAGGGGCTTTGGAAACACCATATATTTT; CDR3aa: CASSPGRGFGNTIYF
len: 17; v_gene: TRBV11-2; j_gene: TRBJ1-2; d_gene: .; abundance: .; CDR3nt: TGTGCCAGCAGCTTAGCACACACACCAGAGGCTAACTATGGCTACACCTTC; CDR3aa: CASSLAHTPEANYGYTF
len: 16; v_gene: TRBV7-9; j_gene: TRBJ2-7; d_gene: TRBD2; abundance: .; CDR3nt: TGTGCCAGCAGCTTAGGGGGACTAGCGGGAGTAGGCGAGCAGTACTTC; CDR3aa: CASSLGGLAGVGEQYF
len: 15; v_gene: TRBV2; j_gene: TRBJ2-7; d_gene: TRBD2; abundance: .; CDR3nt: TGTGCCAGCAGTGAAGGGCTAGCGGATTACTACGAGCAGTACTTC; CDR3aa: CASSEGLADYYEQYF
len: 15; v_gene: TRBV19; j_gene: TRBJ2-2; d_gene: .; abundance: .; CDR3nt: TGTGCCAGTAGTATTGTTGTCAGTAACACCGGGGAGCTGTTTTTT; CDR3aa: CASSIVVSNTGELFF
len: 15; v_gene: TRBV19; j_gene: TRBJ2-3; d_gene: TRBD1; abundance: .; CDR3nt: TGTGCCAGTAGTAGGGGGACAGGGGCCACAGATACGCAGTATTTT; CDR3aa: CASSRGTGATDTQYF
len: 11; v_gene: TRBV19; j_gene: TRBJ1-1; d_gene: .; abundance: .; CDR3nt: TGTGCCAGTAGCAAACTGATTGAAGCTTTCTTT; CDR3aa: CASSKLIEAFF
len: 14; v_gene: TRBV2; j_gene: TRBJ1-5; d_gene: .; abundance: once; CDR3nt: TGTGCCAGCAGTGAAGGTAATAGCAATCAGCCCCAGCATTTT; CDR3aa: CASSEGNSNQPQHF
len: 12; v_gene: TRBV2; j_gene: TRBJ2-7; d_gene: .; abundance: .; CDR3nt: TGTGCCAGCAGTAAAGACAGGAGCGAGCAGTACTTC; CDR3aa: CASSKDRSEQYF
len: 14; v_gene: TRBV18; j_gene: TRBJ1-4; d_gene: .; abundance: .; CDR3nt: TGTGCCAGCTCACCTAGGACTCGGGATGAAAAACTGTTTTTT; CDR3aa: CASSPRTRDEKLFF
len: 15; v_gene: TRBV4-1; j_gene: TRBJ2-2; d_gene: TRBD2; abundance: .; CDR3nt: TGCGCCAGCAGCCATCAGGCTAGCGGGATCGGGGAGCTGTTTTTT; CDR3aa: CASSHQASGIGELFF
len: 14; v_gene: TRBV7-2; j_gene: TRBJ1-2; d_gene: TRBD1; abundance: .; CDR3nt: TGTGCCAGCAACGCCATGGGGACAGGGTGGGGCTACACCTTC; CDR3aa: CASNAMGTGWGYTF
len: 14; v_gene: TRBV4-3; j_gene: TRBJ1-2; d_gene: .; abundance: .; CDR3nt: TGCGCCAGCAGCCAAGACAGGGACTTGTATGGCTACACCTTC; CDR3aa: CASSQDRDLYGYTF
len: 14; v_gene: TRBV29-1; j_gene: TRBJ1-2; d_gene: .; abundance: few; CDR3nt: TGCAGCGTTGAAGAGGACGAGGGAATCTATGGCTACACCTTC; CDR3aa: CSVEEDEGIYGYTF
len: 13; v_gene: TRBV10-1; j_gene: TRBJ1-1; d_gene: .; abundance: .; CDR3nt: TGCGCCAGCACGGGGGGGGCCGGGACTGAAGCTTTCTTT; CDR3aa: CASTGGAGTEAFF
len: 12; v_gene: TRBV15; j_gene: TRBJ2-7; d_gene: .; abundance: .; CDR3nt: TGTGCCACTGGGGTCTCTTCCTACGAGCAGTACTTC; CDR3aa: CATGVSSYEQYF
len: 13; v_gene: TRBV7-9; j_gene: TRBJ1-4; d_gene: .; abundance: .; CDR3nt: TGTGCCAGCAGCTTAGAAGCTAGTGAAAAACTGTTTTTT; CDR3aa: CASSLEASEKLFF
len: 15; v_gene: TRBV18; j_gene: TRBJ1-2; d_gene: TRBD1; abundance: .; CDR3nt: TGTGCCAGCTCACCGCCCGGGACAGGGGGCGTGGGCTACACCTTC; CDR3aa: CASSPPGTGGVGYTF
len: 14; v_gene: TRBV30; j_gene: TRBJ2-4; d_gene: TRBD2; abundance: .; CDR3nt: TGTGCCTGGGGGACTAGCGGGAGTAAGGACATTCAGTACTTC; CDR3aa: CAWGTSGSKDIQYF
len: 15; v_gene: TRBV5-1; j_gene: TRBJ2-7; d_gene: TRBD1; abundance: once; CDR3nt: TGCGCCAGCAGTTTGCCGGGACAGGGCCACTACGAGCAGTACTTC; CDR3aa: CASSLPGQGHYEQYF
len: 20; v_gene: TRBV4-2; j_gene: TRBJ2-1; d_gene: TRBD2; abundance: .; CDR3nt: TGTGCCAGCAGCCAAGACCGTGGGACTAGCGGGGGGTCCCAGTACAATGAGCAGTTCTTC; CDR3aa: CASSQDRGTSGGSQYNEQFF
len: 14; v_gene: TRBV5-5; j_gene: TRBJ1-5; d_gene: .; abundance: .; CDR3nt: TGTGCCAGCAGCTTGGCGGACGGCAATCAGCCCCAGCATTTT; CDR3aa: CASSLADGNQPQHF